This T cell receptor beta chain was sequenced during a study of blood T cell repertoires in COVID-19. The wider study: Researchers got acute and convalescent COVID-19 samples from the United States, Italy and Spain. Sources were T cells, B-cell-depleted T cells, or PBMCs; the material itself was cDNA or gDNA.

TCRdb keeps only in-frame clones here, not all; method: immunoSEQ multiplex PCR. The data contain about 150,000 clones, roughly 80% of them singletons. The CDR3 has 13 residues. Germline CDR1 and CDR2: SGHTA and FQGNSA. V was pared by 0 bases and J by 3 bases, with 6 bases between. What was sequenced was peripheral blood. The chain is built from TRBV7-2 and TRBJ2-7; the D is unclear. This receptor was obtained from a woman aged 80 or over with acute or convalescent COVID-19. CDR3 in amino acids: CASSLAHFYEQYF. In DNA, the CDR3 is TGTGCCAGCAGCTTAGCGCACTTCTACGAGCAGTACTTC.